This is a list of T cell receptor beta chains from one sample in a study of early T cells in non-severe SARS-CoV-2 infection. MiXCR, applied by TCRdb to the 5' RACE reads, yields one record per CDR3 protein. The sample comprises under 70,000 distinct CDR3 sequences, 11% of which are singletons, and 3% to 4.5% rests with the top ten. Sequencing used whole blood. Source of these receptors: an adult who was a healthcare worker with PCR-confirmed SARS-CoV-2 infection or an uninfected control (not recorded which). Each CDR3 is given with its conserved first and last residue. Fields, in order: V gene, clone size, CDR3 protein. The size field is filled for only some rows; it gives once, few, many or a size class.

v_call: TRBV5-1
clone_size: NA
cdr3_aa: CASRDQRAYTGELFF

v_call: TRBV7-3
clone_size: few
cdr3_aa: CASSLGLANLNEQFF

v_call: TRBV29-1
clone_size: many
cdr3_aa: CSVEGGTPTEQYF

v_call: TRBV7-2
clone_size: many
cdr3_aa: CASSLAGLAGGNEQFF

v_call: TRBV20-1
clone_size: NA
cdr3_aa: CSASKREGGISTDTQYF

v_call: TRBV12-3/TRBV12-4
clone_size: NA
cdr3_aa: CASRPLQGTSGKGEQYF

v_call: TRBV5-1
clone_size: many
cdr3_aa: CASSLGPQETQYF

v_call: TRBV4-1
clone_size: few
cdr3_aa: CASSILAGGGEQFF

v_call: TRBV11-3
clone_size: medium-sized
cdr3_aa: CASSLDLGSQYF

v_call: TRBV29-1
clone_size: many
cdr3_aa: CSVAGIKFTGELFF

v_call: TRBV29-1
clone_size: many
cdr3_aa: CSVGLHEQFF

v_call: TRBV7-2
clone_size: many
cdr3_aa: CASSFNYGYTF

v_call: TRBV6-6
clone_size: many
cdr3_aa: CASSYANPGAILETF

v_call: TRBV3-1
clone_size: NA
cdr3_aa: CASSPGLAVSSYEQYF

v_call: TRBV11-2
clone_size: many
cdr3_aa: CASSFAQGRETQYF

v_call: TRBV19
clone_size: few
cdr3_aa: CASSPWGASGRRLGNEQFF

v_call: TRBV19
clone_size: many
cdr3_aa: CASSSGTGIWYEQYF

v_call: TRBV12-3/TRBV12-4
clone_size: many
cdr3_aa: CASSSRGEQYF